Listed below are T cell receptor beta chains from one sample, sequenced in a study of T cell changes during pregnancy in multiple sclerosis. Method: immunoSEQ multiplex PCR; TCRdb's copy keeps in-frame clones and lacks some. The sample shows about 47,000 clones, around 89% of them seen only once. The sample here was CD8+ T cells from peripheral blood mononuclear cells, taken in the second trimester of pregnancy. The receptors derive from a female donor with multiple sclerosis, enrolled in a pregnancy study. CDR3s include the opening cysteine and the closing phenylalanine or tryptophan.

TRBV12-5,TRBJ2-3,CASGLVPGTTDTQYF
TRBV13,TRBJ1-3,CASSSDRGSGNTIYF
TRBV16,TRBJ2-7,CASSYTGYYEQYF
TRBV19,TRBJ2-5,CASSAETSMEETQYF
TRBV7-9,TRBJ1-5,CASSLADQPQHF
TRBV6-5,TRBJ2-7,CASRYRGEQYF
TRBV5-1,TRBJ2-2,CASPGGGWELFF
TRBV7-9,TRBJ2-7,CASSLLLGQATYEQYF
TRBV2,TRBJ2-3,CASSDQTSGDTDTQYF
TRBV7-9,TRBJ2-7,CASSFLDYEQYF